The 8 T cell receptor beta chains below were found in one sample sequenced in a study of neurological immune-mediated disorders. TCRdb analysed the 5' RACE reads with MiXCR anew, one entry per CDR3 protein. This table holds 54,000 or so distinct CDR3 sequences, under 4.5% found once. The sequencing sample was made of PBMCs. Receptors were obtained from a woman aged 25-40 years with multiple sclerosis.

This sequence joins TRBV6-2 or TRBV6-3 and TRBJ2-7; D gene unclear. The V end lost 0 bases, the J end lost 3 bases, and 9 bases lay between the germline ends. Per germline, CDR1 MNHEY and CDR2 SVGEGT. The CDR3 length is 14 residues. The CDR3 region is CASSYSASNYEQYF. For the CDR3, the DNA is TGTGCCAGCAGTTACTCGGCTTCAAACTACGAGCAGTACTTC.

In regard to this clonotype: A much larger clone lies a single base off, so this may be a read error. This chain joins TRBV20-1 and TRBJ2-3; weak D call: TRBD1 (5 bases). Deletions cut 4 bases from V and 0 bases from J, with 11 bases between. The CDR3 loop spans 14 amino acids. Germline values: CDR1 DFQATT, CDR2 SNEGSKA (reference sequence). CDR3 amino acids: CSATRQTSTDTQYF. CDR3 sequence (DNA): TGCAGTGCTACGCGACAGACTAGCACAGATACGCAGTATTTT.

There are many counts of this clonotype. The chain is built from TRBV5-1 and TRBJ1-6, with 11 bases matching TRBD1. V shed 4 bases and J 10 bases; nucleotides not matched to a gene: 7. The CDR3 has 15 residues. Germline CDR1 and CDR2: SGHRS and YFSETQ. Here the CDR3 reads CASSPGTGGRSPLHF. CDR3 DNA: TGCGCCAGCAGCCCGGGGACAGGGGGTCGATCACCCCTCCACTTT.

This clonotype was counted ten times or more. The V gene is TRBV3-1, the J gene TRBJ1-5; D remains unclear. The CDR3 extends over 16 amino acids. Trimming cost V 1 base and J 0 bases, with 10 bases left between them. Germline-derived CDR1 and CDR2 are LGHDT and YNNKEL (reference sequence). This CDR3 reads CASSQGGPYSNQPQHF. CDR3 in DNA: TGTGCCAGCAGCCAAGGAGGGCCTTATAGCAATCAGCCCCAGCATTTT.

The rearrangement joins TRBV7-6 to TRBJ2-3; TRBD1 matches at 7 bases. Germline CDR1 reads SGHVS; CDR2 reads FNYEAQ. V lost 4 bases and J lost 5; bases outside the gene matches: 9. This CDR3 comprises 15 residues. The DNA of the CDR3 is TGTGCCAGCAGCTCGGCCGCCGACAGGGTAGATACGCAGTATTTT. Protein: CASSSAADRVDTQYF.

The table lists this clonotype with many counts. The J gene is TRBJ2-1, the V gene TRBV20-1; D gene ambiguous. V lost 5 bases and J 7 bases, leaving 15 bases between the germline ends. CDR3 size: 13 residues. The germline V gene encodes CDR1 DFQATT and CDR2 SNEGSKA (reference sequence). CDR3 protein: CSARLPRRNEQFF. The CDR3 nucleotides read TGCAGTGCTCGCCTCCCCAGACGGAATGAGCAGTTCTTC.

The gene calls are TRBV11-2 and TRBJ2-1, with 9 bases matching TRBD2. CDR1 and CDR2 (germline): SGHAT, FQNNGV. V trimming: 6 bases; J trimming: 6 bases; junction bases outside the gene matches: 3. This CDR3 contains 13 residues. The CDR3: CASRGSGSNEQFF. The CDR3 region has the DNA TGTGCCAGCAGAGGTAGCGGGAGCAATGAGCAGTTCTTC.

This clonotype was observed many times. The chain combines TRBV15 with TRBJ1-1, with a weak D call TRBD1 (5 bases). Germline lookup yields CDR1 LNHNV and CDR2 YYDKDF (reference sequence). This CDR3 contains 15 residues. Trimming took off 4 bases at V and 6 bases at J, with 18 bases between the two ends. In nucleotides, the CDR3 is TGTGCCACCAGCATAGACCGGATTTGGGGGGCTGAAGCTTTCTTT. Its protein is CATSIDRIWGAEAFF.